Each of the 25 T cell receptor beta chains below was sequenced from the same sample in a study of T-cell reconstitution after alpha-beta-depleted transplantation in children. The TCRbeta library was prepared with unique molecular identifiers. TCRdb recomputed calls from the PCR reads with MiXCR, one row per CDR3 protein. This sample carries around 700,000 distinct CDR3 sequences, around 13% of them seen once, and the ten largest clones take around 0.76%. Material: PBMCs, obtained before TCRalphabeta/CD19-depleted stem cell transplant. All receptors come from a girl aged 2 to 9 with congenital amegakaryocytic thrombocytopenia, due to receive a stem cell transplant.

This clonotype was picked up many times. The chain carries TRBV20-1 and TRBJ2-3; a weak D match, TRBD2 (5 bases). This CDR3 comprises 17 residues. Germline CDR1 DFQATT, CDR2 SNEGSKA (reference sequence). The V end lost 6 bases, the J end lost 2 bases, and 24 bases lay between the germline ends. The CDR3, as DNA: TGCAGTGCGAGTTGGAAGGACCATAGCGAGGTCACAGATACGCAGTATTTT. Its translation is CSASWKDHSEVTDTQYF.

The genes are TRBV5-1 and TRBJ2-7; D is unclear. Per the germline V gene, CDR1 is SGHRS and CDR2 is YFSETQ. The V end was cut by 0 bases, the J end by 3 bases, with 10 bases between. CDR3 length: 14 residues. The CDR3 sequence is CASSLGVHGYEQYF. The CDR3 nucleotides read TGCGCCAGCAGCTTGGGGGTACACGGCTACGAGCAGTACTTC.

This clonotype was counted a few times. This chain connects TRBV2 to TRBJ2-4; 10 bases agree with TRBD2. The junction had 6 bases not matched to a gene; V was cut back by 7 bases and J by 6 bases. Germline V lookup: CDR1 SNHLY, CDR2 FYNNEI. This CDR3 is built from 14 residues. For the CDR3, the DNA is TGTGCCAGCATCGGGCCTAGCGGGAGAAACATTCAGTACTTC. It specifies CASIGPSGRNIQYF.

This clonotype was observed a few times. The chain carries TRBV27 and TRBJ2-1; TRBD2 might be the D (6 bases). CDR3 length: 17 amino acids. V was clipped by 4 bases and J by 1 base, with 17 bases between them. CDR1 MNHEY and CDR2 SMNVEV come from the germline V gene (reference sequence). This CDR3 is CASSYRGRSESYNEQFF. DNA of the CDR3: TGTGCCAGCAGTTATCGTGGGAGGTCGGAGTCCTACAATGAGCAGTTCTTC.

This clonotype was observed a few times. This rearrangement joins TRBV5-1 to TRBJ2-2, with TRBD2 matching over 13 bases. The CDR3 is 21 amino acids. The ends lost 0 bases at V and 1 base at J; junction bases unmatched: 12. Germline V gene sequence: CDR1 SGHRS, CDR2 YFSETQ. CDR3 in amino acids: CASSLAQKTSGRAWNTGELFF. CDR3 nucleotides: TGCGCCAGCAGCTTGGCCCAGAAAACTAGCGGGAGGGCCTGGAACACCGGGGAGCTGTTTTTT.

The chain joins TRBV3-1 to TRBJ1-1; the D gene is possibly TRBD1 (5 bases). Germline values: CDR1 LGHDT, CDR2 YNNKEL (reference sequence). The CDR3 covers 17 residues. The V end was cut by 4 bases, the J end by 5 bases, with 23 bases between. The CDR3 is CASSPKGRERGRTEAFF. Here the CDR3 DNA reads TGTGCCAGCAGCCCGAAGGGCAGGGAGAGAGGGAGGACTGAAGCTTTCTTT.

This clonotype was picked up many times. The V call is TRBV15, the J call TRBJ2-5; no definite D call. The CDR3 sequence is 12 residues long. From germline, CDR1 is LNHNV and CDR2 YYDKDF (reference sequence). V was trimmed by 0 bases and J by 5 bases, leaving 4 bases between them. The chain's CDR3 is CATSRDLETQYF. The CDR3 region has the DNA TGTGCCACCAGCAGAGATTTGGAGACCCAGTACTTC.

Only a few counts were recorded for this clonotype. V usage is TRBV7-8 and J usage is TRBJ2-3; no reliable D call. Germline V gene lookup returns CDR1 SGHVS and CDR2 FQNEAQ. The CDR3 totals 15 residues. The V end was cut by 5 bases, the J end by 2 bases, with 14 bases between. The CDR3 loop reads CASSRYITPTDTQYF. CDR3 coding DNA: TGTGCCAGCAGCCGTTATATCACGCCCACAGATACGCAGTATTTT.

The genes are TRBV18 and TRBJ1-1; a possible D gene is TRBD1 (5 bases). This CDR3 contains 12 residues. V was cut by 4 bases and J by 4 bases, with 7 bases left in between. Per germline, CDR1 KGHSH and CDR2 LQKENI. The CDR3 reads CASSRDVTEAFF. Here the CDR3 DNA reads TGTGCCAGCTCACGGGACGTCACTGAAGCTTTCTTT.

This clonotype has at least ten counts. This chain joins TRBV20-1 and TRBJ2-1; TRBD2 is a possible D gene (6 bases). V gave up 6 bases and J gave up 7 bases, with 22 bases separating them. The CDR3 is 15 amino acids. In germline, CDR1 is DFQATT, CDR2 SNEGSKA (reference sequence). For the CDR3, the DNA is TGCAGTGCCAAGGACGTAGCGGACGCCCTGAATGAGCAGTTCTTC. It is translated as CSAKDVADALNEQFF.

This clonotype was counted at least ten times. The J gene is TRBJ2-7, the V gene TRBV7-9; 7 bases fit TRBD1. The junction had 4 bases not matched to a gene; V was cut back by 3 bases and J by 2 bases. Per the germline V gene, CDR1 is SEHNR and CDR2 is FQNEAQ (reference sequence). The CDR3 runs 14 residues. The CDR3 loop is CASSFADRTYEQYF. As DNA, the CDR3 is TGTGCCAGCAGCTTTGCGGACAGGACCTACGAGCAGTACTTC.

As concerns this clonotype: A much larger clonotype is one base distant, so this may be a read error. Here the CDR3 reads CSARETDMQYF. CDR3 DNA: TGCAGCGCCCGGGAGACAGATATGCAGTATTTT. The chain joins TRBV29-1 to TRBJ2-3; D possibly corresponds to TRBD2 (6 bases). This CDR3 has 11 amino acids. Germline assignment: CDR1 SQVTM and CDR2 ANQGSEA.

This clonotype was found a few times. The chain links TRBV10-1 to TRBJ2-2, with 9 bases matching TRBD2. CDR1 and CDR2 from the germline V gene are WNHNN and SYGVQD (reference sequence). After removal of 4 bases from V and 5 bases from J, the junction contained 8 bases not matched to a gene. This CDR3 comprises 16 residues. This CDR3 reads CASSAGSSGKTGELFF. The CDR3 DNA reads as TGCGCCAGCAGTGCTGGTTCTAGCGGGAAAACCGGGGAGCTGTTTTTT.

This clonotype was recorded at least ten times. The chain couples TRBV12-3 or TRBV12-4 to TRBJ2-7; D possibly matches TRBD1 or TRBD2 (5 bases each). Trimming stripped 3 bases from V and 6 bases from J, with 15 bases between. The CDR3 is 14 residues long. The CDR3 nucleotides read TGTGCCAGCAGTTTTGCTGGGGGAGAGGGCGAGCAGTACTTC. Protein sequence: CASSFAGGEGEQYF.

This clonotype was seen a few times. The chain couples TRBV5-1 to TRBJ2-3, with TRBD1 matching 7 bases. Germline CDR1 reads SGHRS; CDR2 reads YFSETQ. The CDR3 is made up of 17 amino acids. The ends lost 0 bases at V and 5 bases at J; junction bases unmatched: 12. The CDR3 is CASSLGDRLKHGDTQYF. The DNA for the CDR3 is TGCGCCAGCAGCTTGGGGGACAGACTAAAACACGGAGATACGCAGTATTTT.

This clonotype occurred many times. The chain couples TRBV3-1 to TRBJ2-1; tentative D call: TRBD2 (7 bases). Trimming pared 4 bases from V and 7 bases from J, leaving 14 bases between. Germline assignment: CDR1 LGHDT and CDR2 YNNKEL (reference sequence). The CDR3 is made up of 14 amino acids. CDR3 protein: CASSLRGGGNEQFF. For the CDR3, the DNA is TGTGCCAGCAGCCTGCGGGGAGGGGGTAATGAGCAGTTCTTC.

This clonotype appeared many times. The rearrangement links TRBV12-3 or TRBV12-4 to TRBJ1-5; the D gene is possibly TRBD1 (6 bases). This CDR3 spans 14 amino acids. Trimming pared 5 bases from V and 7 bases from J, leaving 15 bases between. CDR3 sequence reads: CASSPDSSQQPQHF. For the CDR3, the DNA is TGTGCCAGCAGTCCGGACAGTTCCCAACAGCCCCAGCATTTT.

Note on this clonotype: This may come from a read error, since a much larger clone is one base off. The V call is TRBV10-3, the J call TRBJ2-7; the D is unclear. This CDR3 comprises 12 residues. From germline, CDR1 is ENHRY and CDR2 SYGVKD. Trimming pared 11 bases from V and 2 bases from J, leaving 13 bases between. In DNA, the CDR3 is TGTGCCTTCCAGGATTCAACCTACGAGCAGTACTTC. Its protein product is CAFQDSTYEQYF.

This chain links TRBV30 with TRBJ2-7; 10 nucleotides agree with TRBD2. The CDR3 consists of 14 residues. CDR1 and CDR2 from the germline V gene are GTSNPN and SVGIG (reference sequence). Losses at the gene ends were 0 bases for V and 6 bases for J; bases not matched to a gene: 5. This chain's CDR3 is CAWSVGLAGAEQYF. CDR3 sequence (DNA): TGTGCCTGGAGTGTAGGGCTAGCGGGAGCCGAGCAGTACTTC.

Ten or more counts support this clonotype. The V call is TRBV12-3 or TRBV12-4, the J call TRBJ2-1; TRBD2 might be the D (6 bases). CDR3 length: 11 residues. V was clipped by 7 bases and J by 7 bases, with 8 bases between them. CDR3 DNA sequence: TGTGCCAGCACGGGAGCAAATGAGCAGTTCTTC. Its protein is CASTGANEQFF.

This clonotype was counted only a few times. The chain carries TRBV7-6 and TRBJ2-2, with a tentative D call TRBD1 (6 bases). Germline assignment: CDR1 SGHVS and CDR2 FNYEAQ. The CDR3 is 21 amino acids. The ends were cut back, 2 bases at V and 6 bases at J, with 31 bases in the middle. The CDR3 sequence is CASSLRPLSPPGQSFPGELFF. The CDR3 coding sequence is TGTGCCAGCAGCTTAAGGCCCCTAAGCCCCCCGGGACAATCATTCCCCGGGGAGCTGTTTTTT.

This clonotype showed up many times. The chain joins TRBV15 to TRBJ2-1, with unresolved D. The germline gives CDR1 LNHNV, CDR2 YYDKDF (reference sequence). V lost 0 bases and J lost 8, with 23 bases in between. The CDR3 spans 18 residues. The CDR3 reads CATSRDRSLSVNIYEQFF. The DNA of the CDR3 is TGTGCCACCAGCAGAGATCGTTCTCTTTCGGTCAACATCTATGAGCAGTTCTTC.

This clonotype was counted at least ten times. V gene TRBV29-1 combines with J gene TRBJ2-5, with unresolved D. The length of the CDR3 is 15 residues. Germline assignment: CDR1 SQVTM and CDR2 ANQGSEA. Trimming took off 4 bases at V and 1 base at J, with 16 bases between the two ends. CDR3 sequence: CSVVKAVVIQETQYF. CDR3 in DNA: TGCAGCGTTGTCAAGGCAGTAGTGATCCAAGAGACCCAGTACTTC.

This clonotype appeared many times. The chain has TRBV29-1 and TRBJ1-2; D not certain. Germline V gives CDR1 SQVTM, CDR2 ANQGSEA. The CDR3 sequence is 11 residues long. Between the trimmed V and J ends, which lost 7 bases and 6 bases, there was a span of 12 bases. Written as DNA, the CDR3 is TGCAGCGCCGAGGGAGGAAATGGCTACACCTTC. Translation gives CSAEGGNGYTF.

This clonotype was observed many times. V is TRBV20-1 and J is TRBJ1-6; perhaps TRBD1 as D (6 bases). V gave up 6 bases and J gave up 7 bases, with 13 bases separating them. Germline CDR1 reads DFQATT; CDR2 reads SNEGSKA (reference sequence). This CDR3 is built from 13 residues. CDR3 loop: CSANGQQNSPLHF. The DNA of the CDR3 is TGCAGTGCGAACGGACAGCAAAATTCACCCCTCCACTTT.